This T cell receptor beta chain appears in the sequencing data of a study of T-cell memory formation after mild COVID-19. The overall study: TCR clusters showed largely donor specificity. General study points: Contracting clones from day 15 to 85 had balanced CD4/CD8; later expanders favoured CD4+.

Libraries for TCRalpha and TCRbeta carried sample barcodes and unique molecular identifiers via 5'RACE. Each CDR3 protein is one row after TCRdb ran MiXCR on the 5' RACE reads. The sample lists some 250,000 distinct CDR3 sequences, roughly 10% occurring once. This clonotype was counted a few times. Its target is unknown. Source material: PBMCs or a T cell subset sorted from them (not recorded which). The sequence derives from a man younger than 30 who had mild COVID-19 (a few samples of this study predate the infection). Cell type and time point are not known.

CDR3 DNA: TGTGCCAGCAGCCAAGTCACCATACACACCGGGGAGCTGTTTTTT. It codes for CASSQVTIHTGELFF. V gene TRBV14 combines with J gene TRBJ2-2; no firm D call. Germline V gene sequence: CDR1 SGHDN, CDR2 FVKESK. The CDR3 runs 15 residues. The ends were cut back, 1 base at V and 3 bases at J, with 9 bases in the middle.